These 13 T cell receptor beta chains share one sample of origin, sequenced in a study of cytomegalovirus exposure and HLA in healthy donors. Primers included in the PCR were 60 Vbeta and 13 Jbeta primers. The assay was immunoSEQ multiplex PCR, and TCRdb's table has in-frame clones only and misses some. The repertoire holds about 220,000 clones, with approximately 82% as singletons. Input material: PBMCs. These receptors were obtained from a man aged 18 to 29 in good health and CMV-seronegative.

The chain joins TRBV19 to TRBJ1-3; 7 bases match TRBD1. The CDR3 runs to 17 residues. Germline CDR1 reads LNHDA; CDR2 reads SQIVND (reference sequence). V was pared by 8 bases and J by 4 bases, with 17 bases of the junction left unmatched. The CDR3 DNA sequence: TGTGCCAGTCGTCGCTTAGGGACAGAAAGCGTCGGAAACACCATATATTTT. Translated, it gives CASRRLGTESVGNTIYF.

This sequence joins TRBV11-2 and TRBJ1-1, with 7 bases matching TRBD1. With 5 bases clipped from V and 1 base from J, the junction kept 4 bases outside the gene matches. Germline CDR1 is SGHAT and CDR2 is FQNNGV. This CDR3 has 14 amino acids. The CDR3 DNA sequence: TGTGCCAGCAGCGAGGGACAGACGAACACTGAAGCTTTCTTT. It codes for CASSEGQTNTEAFF.

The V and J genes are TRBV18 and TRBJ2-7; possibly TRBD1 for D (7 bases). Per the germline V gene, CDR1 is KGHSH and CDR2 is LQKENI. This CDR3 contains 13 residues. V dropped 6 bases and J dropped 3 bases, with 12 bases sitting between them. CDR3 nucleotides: TGTGCCAGCTCCTCAGGGGGGCACTACGAGCAGTACTTC. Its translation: CASSSGGHYEQYF.

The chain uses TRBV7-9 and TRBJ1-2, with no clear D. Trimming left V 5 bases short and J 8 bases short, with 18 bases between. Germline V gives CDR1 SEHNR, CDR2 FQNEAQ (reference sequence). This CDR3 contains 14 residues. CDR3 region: CASSQDLTYGGYTF. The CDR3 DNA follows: TGTGCCAGCAGCCAGGACTTGACCTACGGCGGCTACACCTTC.

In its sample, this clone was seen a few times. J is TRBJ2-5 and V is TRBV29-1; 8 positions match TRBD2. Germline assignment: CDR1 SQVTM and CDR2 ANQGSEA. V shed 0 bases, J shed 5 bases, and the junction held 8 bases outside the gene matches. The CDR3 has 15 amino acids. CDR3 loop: CSVEDPSGRGETQYF. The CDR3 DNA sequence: TGCAGCGTTGAAGATCCCAGCGGGAGAGGGGAGACCCAGTACTTC. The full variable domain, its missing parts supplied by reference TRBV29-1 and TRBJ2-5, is SAVISQKPSRDICQRGTSLTIQCQVDSQVTMMFWYRQQPGQSLTLIATANQGSEATYESGFVIDKFPISRPNLTFSTLTVSNMSPEDSSIYLCSVEDPSGRGETQYFGPGTRLLVL.

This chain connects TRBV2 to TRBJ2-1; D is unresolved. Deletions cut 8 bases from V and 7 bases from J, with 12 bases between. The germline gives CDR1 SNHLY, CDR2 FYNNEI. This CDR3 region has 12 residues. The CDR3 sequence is CASASSRNEQFF. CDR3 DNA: TGTGCCAGCGCGTCCTCTAGAAATGAGCAGTTCTTC.

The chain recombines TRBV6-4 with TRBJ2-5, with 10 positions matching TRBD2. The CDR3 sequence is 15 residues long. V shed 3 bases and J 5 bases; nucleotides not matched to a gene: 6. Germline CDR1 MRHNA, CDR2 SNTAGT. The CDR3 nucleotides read TGTGCCAGCAGTGAATCTAGCGGGAGACGTGAGACCCAGTACTTC. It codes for CASSESSGRRETQYF.

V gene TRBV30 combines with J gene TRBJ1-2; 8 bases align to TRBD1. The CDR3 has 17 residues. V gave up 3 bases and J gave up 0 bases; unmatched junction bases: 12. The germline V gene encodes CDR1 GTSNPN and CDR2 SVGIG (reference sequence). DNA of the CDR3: TGTGCCTGGAGGGCCGTCACCCGGGACAGGACTAACTATGGCTACACCTTC. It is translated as CAWRAVTRDRTNYGYTF.

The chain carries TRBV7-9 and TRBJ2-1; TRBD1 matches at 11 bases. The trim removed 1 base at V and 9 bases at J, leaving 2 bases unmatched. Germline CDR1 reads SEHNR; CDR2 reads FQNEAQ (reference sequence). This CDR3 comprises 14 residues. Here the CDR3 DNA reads TGTGCCAGCAGCTTAGGGGGGACAGGGGGTGAGCAGTTCTTC. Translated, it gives CASSLGGTGGEQFF.

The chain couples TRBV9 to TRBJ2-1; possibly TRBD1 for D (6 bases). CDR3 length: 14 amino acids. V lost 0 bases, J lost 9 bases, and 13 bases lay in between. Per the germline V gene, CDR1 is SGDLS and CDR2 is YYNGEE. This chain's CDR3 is CASSVARGVGEQFF. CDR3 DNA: TGTGCCAGCAGCGTAGCCAGGGGAGTTGGTGAGCAGTTCTTC.

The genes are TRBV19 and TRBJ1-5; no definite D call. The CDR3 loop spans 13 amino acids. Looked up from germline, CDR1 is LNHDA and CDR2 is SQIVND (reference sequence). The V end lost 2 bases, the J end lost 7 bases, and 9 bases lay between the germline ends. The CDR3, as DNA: TGTGCCAGTAGTATATGGGCAGACCAGCCCCAGCATTTT. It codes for CASSIWADQPQHF.

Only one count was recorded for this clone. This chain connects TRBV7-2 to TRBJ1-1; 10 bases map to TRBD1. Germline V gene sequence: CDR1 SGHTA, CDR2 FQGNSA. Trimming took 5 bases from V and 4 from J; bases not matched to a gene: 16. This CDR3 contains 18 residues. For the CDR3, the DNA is TGTGCCAGCAGCCCCTCATTTTTGGGACAGGGGTCGAGCACTGAAGCTTTCTTT. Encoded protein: CASSPSFLGQGSSTEAFF.

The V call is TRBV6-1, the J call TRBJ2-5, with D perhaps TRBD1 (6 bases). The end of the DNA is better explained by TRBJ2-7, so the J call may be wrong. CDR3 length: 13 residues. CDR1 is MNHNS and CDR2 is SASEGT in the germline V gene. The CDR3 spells CASSFRQAYEQYF. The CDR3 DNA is TGTGCCAGCAGTTTCCGACAGGCCTACGAGCAGTACTTC.